The present T cell receptor beta chain was sequenced within a study of blood T cells in healthy people across ages. Whole-study context: Roughly one uniquely barcoded beta molecule per two T cells was captured. Findings and limits, study-wide: No one knew whether donors had CMV, which possibly confounded expanded clonotype changes.

Primed by a sample-barcoded 5' primer and a J-beta primer mix, a second PCR proceeded for about 7 to 12 cycles. Each CDR3 protein is one row after TCRdb ran MiXCR on the 5' RACE reads. The sample has 1.5 million to 2 million distinct CDR3 sequences, 28% seen once. About this clonotype itself: Its antigen is still unknown.

Every sample yielded at least 7 million isolated PBMCs. Trimming removed 0 bases at V and 5 bases at J, with 7 bases between. The germline V gene encodes CDR1 LGHDT and CDR2 YNNKEL (reference sequence). This CDR3 has 13 residues. This sequence joins TRBV3-1 and TRBJ1-1; D is unresolved. The sequence came from a woman aged 30 to 39 in good health. The sample comprised blood. This CDR3 is CASSQEWSTEAFF. The CDR3 DNA reads TGTGCCAGCAGCCAAGAGTGGAGTACTGAAGCTTTCTTT.